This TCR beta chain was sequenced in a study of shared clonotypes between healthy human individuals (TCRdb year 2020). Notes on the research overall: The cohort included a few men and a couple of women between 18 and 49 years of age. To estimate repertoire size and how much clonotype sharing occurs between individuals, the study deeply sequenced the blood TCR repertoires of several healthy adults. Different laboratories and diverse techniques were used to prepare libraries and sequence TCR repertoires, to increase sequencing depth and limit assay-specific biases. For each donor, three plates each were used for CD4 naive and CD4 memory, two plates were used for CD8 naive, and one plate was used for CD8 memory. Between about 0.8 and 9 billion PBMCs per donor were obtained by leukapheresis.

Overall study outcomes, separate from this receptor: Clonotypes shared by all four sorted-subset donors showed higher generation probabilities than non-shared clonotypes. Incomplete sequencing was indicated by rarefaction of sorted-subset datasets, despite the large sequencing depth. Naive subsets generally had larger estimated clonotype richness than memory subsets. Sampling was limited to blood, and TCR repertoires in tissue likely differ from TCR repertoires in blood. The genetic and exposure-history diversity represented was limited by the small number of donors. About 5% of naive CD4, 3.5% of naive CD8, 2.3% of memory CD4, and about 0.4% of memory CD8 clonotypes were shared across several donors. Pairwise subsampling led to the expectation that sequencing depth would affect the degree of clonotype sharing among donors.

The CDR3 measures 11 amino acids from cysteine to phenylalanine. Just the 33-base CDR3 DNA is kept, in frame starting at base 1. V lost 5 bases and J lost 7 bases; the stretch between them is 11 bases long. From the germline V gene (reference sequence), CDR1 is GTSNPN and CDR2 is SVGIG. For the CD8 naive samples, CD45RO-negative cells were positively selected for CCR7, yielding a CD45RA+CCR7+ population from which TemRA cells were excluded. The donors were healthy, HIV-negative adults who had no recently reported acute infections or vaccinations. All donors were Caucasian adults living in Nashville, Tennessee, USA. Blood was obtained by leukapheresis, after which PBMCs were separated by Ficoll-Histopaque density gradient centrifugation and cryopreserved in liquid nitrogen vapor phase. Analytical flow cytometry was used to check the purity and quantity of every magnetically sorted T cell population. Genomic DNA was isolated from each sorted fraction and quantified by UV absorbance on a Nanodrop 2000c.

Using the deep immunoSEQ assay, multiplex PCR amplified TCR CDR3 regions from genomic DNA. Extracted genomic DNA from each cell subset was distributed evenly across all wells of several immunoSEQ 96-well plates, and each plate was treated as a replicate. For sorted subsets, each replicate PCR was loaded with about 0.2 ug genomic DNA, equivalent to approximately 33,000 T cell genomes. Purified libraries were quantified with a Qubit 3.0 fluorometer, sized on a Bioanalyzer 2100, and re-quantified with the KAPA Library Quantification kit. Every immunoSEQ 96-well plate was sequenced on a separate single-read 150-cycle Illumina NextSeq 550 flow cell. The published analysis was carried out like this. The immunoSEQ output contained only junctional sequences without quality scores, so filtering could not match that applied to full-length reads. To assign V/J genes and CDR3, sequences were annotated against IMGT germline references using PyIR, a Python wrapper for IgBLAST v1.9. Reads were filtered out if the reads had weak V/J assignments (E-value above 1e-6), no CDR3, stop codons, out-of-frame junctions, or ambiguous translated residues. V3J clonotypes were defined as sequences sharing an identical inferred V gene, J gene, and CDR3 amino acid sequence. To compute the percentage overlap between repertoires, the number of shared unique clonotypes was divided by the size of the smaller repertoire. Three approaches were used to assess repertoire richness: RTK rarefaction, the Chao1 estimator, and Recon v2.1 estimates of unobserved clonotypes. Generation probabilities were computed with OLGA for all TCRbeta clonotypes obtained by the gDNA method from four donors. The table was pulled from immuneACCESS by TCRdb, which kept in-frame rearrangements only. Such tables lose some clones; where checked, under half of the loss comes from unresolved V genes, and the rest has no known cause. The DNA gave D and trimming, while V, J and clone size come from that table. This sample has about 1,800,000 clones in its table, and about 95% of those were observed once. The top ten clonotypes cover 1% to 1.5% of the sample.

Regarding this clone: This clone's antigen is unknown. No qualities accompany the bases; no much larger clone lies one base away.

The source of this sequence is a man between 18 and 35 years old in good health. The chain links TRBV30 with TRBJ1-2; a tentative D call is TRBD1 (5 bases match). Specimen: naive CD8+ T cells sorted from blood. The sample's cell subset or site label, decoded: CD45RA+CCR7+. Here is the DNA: TGTGCCTGGTATGGGGGGTCTGGCTACACCTTC. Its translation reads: CAWYGGSGYTF.